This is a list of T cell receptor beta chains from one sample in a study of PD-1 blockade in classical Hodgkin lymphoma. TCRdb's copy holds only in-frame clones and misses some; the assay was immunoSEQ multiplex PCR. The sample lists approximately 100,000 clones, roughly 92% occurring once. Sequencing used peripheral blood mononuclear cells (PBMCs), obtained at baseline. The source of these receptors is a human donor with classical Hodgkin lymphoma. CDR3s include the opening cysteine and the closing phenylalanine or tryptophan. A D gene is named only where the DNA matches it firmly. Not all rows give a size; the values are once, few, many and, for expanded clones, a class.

CASSSHVGGNTIYF | TGTGCCAGCAGTTCCCACGTAGGGGGAAACACCATATATTTT | - | TRBJ1-3 | - | TRBV28
CASSEGTRPSYNEQFF | TGTGCCAGCAGCGAAGGCACAAGACCCTCCTACAATGAGCAGTTCTTC | - | TRBJ2-1 | - | TRBV9
CASSFEGAHTGELFF | TGTGCCAGCAGTTTCGAGGGAGCCCACACCGGGGAGCTGTTTTTT | - | TRBJ2-2 | - | TRBV27
CSVGGRAYQETQYF | TGCAGCGTTGGCGGGAGGGCTTACCAAGAGACCCAGTACTTC | TRBD2 | TRBJ2-5 | - | TRBV29-1
CASSTLPGQNYEQYF | TGTGCCAGCAGCACACTACCGGGACAGAATTACGAGCAGTACTTC | TRBD1 | TRBJ2-7 | once | TRBV7-9
CASSTTSGNPYNEQFF | TGTGCCAGCAGTACGACTAGCGGGAACCCCTACAATGAGCAGTTCTTC | TRBD2 | TRBJ2-1 | - | TRBV27
CASSLGSYNEQFF | TGTGCCAGCAGCCTAGGCTCCTACAATGAGCAGTTCTTC | - | TRBJ2-1 | - | TRBV11-3
CASRTGARKAFF | TGTGCCAGCAGGACAGGGGCGAGGAAAGCTTTCTTT | TRBD1 | TRBJ1-1 | - | TRBV2
CASSPGQGWNEQYF | TGCGCCAGCAGCCCTGGACAGGGTTGGAACGAGCAGTACTTC | TRBD1 | TRBJ2-7 | - | TRBV5-1
CASSFGDQVVLRGGYTF | TGTGCCAGCAGTTTCGGGGATCAGGTGGTCCTGAGGGGGGGCTACACCTTC | - | TRBJ1-2 | - | TRBV28
CASSLAGAAEYF | TGTGCCAGCAGCTTGGCCGGGGCAGCAGAGTACTTC | - | TRBJ2-7 | - | TRBV7-8
CASSLRNNEQFF | TGCGCCAGCAGCCTGCGAAACAATGAGCAGTTCTTC | - | TRBJ2-1 | - | TRBV5-1
CASRQGKGTEAFF | TGTGCCAGTAGACAGGGGAAAGGCACTGAAGCTTTCTTT | TRBD1 | TRBJ1-1 | - | TRBV19
CASSFRGRGTDTQYF | TGTGCCAGCAGCTTCCGAGGGAGGGGCACAGATACGCAGTATTTT | TRBD2 | TRBJ2-3 | - | TRBV7-2
CSVEGLDGYTF | TGCAGCGTTGAAGGGCTCGATGGCTACACCTTC | - | TRBJ1-2 | - | TRBV29-1
CASSVAPGVLPDTQYF | TGTGCCAGCAGCGTAGCTCCGGGAGTCTTACCAGATACGCAGTATTTT | - | TRBJ2-3 | - | TRBV9
CASSTGTSGSVADTQYF | TGTGCCAGCAGCACCGGGACTAGCGGGAGTGTTGCAGATACGCAGTATTTT | TRBD2 | TRBJ2-3 | once | TRBV11-1
CASSLTPDSLMNTEAFF | TGTGCCAGCAGCTTGACGCCTGACTCACTAATGAACACTGAAGCTTTCTTT | - | TRBJ1-1 | - | TRBV5-6
CASRSLAGGIVNEQFF | TGTGCCAGCAGATCTCTAGCGGGAGGGATTGTGAATGAGCAGTTCTTC | TRBD2 | TRBJ2-1 | - | TRBV2
CASTTSGVGELFF | TGTGCCAGTACCACTAGCGGAGTCGGGGAGCTGTTTTTT | TRBD2 | TRBJ2-2 | few | TRBV19
CASSERGGNEKLFF | TGTGCCAGCAGTGAAAGGGGAGGTAATGAAAAACTGTTTTTT | - | TRBJ1-4 | - | TRBV2
CASSGGGEGITDTQYF | TGTGCCAGCAGTGGCGGGGGCGAGGGGATCACAGATACGCAGTATTTT | - | TRBJ2-3 | - | TRBV25-1
CASSGRDSHSGANVLTF | TGTGCCAGCAGTGGTAGGGACAGTCACTCTGGGGCCAACGTCCTGACTTTC | TRBD1 | TRBJ2-6 | - | TRBV25-1
CASSYHTGELFF | TGTGCCAGCAGCTACCACACCGGGGAGCTGTTTTTT | - | TRBJ2-2 | - | TRBV7-8
CASSLEGQGGEKLFF | TGTGCCAGCAGCTTGGAGGGACAGGGAGGTGAAAAACTGTTTTTT | TRBD1 | TRBJ1-4 | - | TRBV5-8
CASSEPDRTQYF | TGTGCCAGCAGTGAACCAGACCGGACGCAGTATTTT | - | TRBJ2-3 | once | TRBV2
CASSVVAGGTDTQYF | TGTGCCAGCAGCGTAGTAGCCGGGGGCACAGATACGCAGTATTTT | - | TRBJ2-3 | - | TRBV9
CASSYPAESSYNEQFF | TGCGCCAGCAGCTATCCAGCGGAGAGCTCCTACAATGAGCAGTTCTTC | - | TRBJ2-1 | - | TRBV5-1
CASSLGGAEAFF | TGTGCCAGCAGCTTGGGTGGAGCTGAAGCTTTCTTT | - | TRBJ1-1 | - | TRBV7-9
CATRDSVANEQYF | TGTGCCACCCGGGACAGTGTGGCTAACGAGCAGTACTTC | TRBD1 | TRBJ2-7 | - | TRBV15
CASSEHRGTGGPYEQYF | TGTGCCAGCAGTGAACATCGCGGGACAGGGGGACCATACGAGCAGTACTTC | TRBD1 | TRBJ2-7 | - | TRBV6-1
CASSPAFSGSSYNEQFF | TGTGCCAGCAGCCCCGCCTTTAGCGGAAGCTCCTACAATGAGCAGTTCTTC | - | TRBJ2-1 | - | TRBV4-2
CASPYTDRGVEEQYF | TGTGCCAGCCCATACACTGACAGGGGAGTTGAAGAGCAGTACTTC | TRBD1 | TRBJ2-7 | - | TRBV27
CAWSPSGATEAFF | TGTGCCTGGAGCCCCTCAGGAGCCACTGAAGCTTTCTTT | - | TRBJ1-1 | - | TRBV30
CSVAGVTEAFF | TGCAGCGTTGCGGGGGTCACTGAAGCTTTCTTT | - | TRBJ1-1 | - | TRBV29-1
CASSLRVRQGHWETQYF | TGTGCCAGCAGCTTACGCGTCCGACAGGGGCATTGGGAGACCCAGTACTTC | TRBD1 | TRBJ2-5 | - | TRBV11-1
CASSYQGTGAGNEQFF | TGTGCCAGCAGTTACCAAGGGACAGGCGCTGGCAATGAGCAGTTCTTC | TRBD1 | TRBJ2-1 | - | TRBV6-5
CASSQRTSGYTGELFF | TGTGCCAGCTCACAAAGGACTAGCGGATACACCGGGGAGCTGTTTTTT | TRBD2 | TRBJ2-2 | - | TRBV27
CASSRLLGSDTQYF | TGTGCCAGCAGCCGACTTTTGGGGTCGGATACGCAGTATTTT | - | TRBJ2-3 | - | TRBV7-8
CASSYLDRGHQETQYF | TGTGCCAGCAGTTACCTAGACAGGGGGCACCAAGAGACCCAGTACTTC | TRBD1 | TRBJ2-5 | - | TRBV6-5
CAISEKGNEKLFF | TGTGCCATCAGTGAGAAGGGAAATGAAAAACTGTTTTTT | - | TRBJ1-4 | - | TRBV10-3
CASSYVFSSGYTF | TGTGCCAGCAGTTACGTGTTCTCGTCGGGCTACACCTTC | - | TRBJ1-2 | - | TRBV6-6
CASSRGSDTGYEQYF | TGCGCCAGCAGCCGTGGGTCCGACACTGGCTACGAGCAGTACTTC | - | TRBJ2-7 | - | TRBV4-1
CASSAGQGRGYTF | TGTGCCAGCAGCGCAGGACAGGGTAGAGGCTACACCTTC | TRBD1 | TRBJ1-2 | - | TRBV9
CASQSGMNTEAFF | TGTGCCAGCCAGTCGGGCATGAACACTGAAGCTTTCTTT | - | TRBJ1-1 | - | TRBV9
CANQGRRGLNTEAFF | TGTGCCAACCAGGGCCGCAGGGGGTTGAACACTGAAGCTTTCTTT | TRBD1 | TRBJ1-1 | - | TRBV2
CASSSPGQGGIGELFF | TGTGCCAGCAGTTCGCCGGGACAGGGAGGCATCGGGGAGCTGTTTTTT | TRBD1 | TRBJ2-2 | once | TRBV28
CASSGSGQFF | TGCGCCAGCAGTGGATCCGGGCAGTTCTTC | - | TRBJ2-1 | - | TRBV10-2
CASSIQQRNTEAFF | TGTGCCAGTAGTATTCAACAGAGGAACACTGAAGCTTTCTTT | - | TRBJ1-1 | - | TRBV19
CASSLGGATTNEKLFF | TGCGCCAGCAGTCTCGGGGGGGCGACAACTAATGAAAAACTGTTTTTT | - | TRBJ1-4 | - | TRBV5-1
CASSGGTSWGEQYF | TGTGCCAGCAGCGGCGGGACTTCGTGGGGGGAGCAGTACTTC | - | TRBJ2-7 | once | TRBV9
CASSRARITGELFF | TGTGCCAGCAGTCGTGCCCGCATCACCGGGGAGCTGTTTTTT | - | TRBJ2-2 | - | TRBV27
CASSQAGTGAYEQYF | TGTGCCAGCAGCCAGGCCGGGACAGGGGCCTACGAGCAGTACTTC | TRBD1 | TRBJ2-7 | - | TRBV4-2
CASRDSGSGNTIYF | TGTGCCAGCAGGGACAGTGGCTCTGGAAACACCATATATTTT | - | TRBJ1-3 | - | TRBV28
CATQRGSYNEQFF | TGTGCCACCCAACGTGGGAGCTACAATGAGCAGTTCTTC | - | TRBJ2-1 | - | TRBV10-3